This TCR beta chain stems from a study of cytomegalovirus exposure and HLA in healthy donors. Study context: The 120 validation repertoires and the 666 first-cohort repertoires shared a platform, a later analysis reported.

This clone was recorded only once. Its antigen is as yet unknown. The study, taken as a whole, reports: There were around 160 TCR beta chains listed as cytomegalovirus-associated. Both high specificity and high sensitivity reportedly marked the classifier's diagnosis of cytomegalovirus status.

Sequenced by immunoSEQ multiplex PCR; TCRdb stores in-frame clones only, minus some. The table shows about 65,000 clones, with approximately 94% occurring only once. Donors came from a validation cohort of over a hundred subjects, distinct from the first 666-subject cohort. Germline V gene lookup returns CDR1 SGHTA and CDR2 FQGTGA. J lost 0 bases, V lost 5 bases, and 5 bases had no gene match. The CDR3 sequence is 18 residues long. The TCR originated in a man aged 18 to 35 in good health and CMV-seropositive. Sequences were obtained from PBMCs. This chain connects TRBV7-3 to TRBJ2-1; 15 positions agree with TRBD2. This CDR3 reads CASSPGLAGGSSYNEQFF. DNA of the CDR3: TGTGCCAGCAGCCCAGGACTAGCGGGGGGGAGCTCCTACAATGAGCAGTTCTTC.